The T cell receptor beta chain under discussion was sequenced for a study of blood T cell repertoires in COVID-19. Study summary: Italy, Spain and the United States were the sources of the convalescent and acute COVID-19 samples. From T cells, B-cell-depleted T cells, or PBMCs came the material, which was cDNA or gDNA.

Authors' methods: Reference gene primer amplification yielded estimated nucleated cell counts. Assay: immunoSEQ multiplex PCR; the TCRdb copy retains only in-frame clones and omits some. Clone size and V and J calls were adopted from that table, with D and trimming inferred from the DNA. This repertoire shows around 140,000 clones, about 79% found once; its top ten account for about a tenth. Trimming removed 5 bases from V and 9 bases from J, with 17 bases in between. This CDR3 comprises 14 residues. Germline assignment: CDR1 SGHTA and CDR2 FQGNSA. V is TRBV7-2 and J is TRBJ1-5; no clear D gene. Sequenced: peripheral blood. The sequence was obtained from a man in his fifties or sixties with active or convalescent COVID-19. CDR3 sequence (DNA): TGTGCCAGCAGCGAGGACTTAATGGGTAGGCCCCAGCATTTT. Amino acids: CASSEDLMGRPQHF. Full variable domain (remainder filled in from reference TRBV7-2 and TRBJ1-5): GAGVSQSPSNKVTEKGKDVELRCDPISGHTALYWYRQSLGQGLEFLIYFQGNSAPDKSGLPSDRFSAERTGGSVSTLTIQRTQQEDSAVYLCASSEDLMGRPQHFGDGTRLSIL.